Sequencing of this TCR beta chain was carried out in a study of blood T cell repertoires in COVID-19. Study context: The United States, Italy and Spain were the sources of the acute and convalescent COVID-19 samples. T cells, B-cell-depleted T cells, or PBMCs supplied cDNA or gDNA.

In the source study's methods: Cell counts per sample came from amplifying reference gene primers. The method was immunoSEQ multiplex PCR; TCRdb's version includes in-frame clones alone and lacks a portion of them. The D gene and trimming were derived from the DNA, and the V and J assignments and clone size from that table. Of around 140,000 clones listed, about 80% are singletons. The trim removed 0 bases at V and 3 bases at J, leaving 6 bases unmatched. Germline CDR1 is SGHNT and CDR2 is YYREEE (reference sequence). This CDR3 region has 16 residues. The sequence was collected from a man aged 70 or older who had recovered from COVID-19. This chain links TRBV5-4 with TRBJ2-1; 7 bases are shared with TRBD2. The source material was peripheral blood. CDR3 protein: CASSLASGDYYNEQFF. The CDR3, as DNA: TGTGCCAGCAGCTTGGCATCTGGGGACTACTACAATGAGCAGTTCTTC. Supplemented by reference TRBV5-4 and TRBJ2-1, the full variable domain reads ETGVTQSPTHLIKTRGQQVTLRCSSQSGHNTVSWYQQALGQGPQFIFQYYREEENGRGNFPPRFSGLQFPNYSSELNVNALELDDSALYLCASSLASGDYYNEQFFGPGTRLTVL.